The clone carrying this TCR beta chain appeared a single time. Terminally differentiated effector memory CD45RA+ cells were left out of the naive CD8 fraction, which was CD45RO-negative and positively selected for CCR7. The sample is drawn from a study of shared clonotypes between healthy human individuals. About the research overall: CD4 naive and CD4 memory each took three plates per donor, while CD8 naive took two and CD8 memory one.

TCRdb keeps only in-frame clones here, not all; method: immunoSEQ multiplex PCR. The data show hundreds of thousands of clones, nearly 97% seen once. V shed 3 bases and J shed 5 bases, with 12 bases lying between them. The CDR3 has 14 amino acids. Germline CDR1 MNHEY, CDR2 SMNVEV (reference sequence). Sequenced input: naive CD8+ T cells sorted from blood. The TCR originated in a woman aged 25-40 years in good health. The rearrangement uses TRBV27 and TRBJ2-3; tentatively, D is TRBD2 (6 bases). The CDR3 reads CASSFSGVGDTQYF. In DNA form, the CDR3 reads TGTGCCAGCAGTTTTTCGGGAGTGGGAGATACGCAGTATTTT.